This TCR beta chain was captured by sequencing in a study of OX40 agonist ivuxolimab in advanced cancers. Looking at the study overall: Ivuxolimab, which patients received intravenously every 2 weeks, was dosed at 0.01 to 10 mg/kg.

Generated by immunoSEQ multiplex PCR, the TCRdb table keeps only in-frame clones and is missing some. Seen here are 150,000 to 190,000 clones, around 94% observed once, and the top ten hold 0.3% to 0.35%. The germline gives CDR1 MDHEN, CDR2 SYDVKM. The CDR3 contains 13 residues. V lost 6 bases and J lost 4; bases outside the gene matches: 4. The study, taken as a whole, reports: The study observed clonal expansion of CD4+ and CD8+ blood T cells by week 6 at 0.1 to 3.0 mg/kg. Expanded peripheral T-cell antigen specificity went undetermined.

Details on this clone: Antigen specificity is unknown.

The sequence was obtained from an adult with an advanced solid tumor such as melanoma, head and neck, liver or kidney cancer. This chain links TRBV28 with TRBJ2-5, with 8 bases fitting TRBD2. The specimen was CD4+ or CD8+ T cells sorted from blood, collected in a trial of the OX40 agonist ivuxolimab. CDR3 region: CASSAGGVETQYF. In nucleotides, the CDR3 is TGTGCCAGCAGCGCCGGGGGGGTAGAGACCCAGTACTTC.